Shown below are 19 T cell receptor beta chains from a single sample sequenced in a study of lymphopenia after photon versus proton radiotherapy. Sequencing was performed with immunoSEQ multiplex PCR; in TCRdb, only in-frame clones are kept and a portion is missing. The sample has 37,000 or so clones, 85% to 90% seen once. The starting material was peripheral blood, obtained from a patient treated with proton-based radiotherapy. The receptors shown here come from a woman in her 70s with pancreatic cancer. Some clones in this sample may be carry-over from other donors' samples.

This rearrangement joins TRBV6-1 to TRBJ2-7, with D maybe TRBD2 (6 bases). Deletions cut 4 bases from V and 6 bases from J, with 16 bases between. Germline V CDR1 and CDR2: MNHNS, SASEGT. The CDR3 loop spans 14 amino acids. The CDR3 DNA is TGTGCCAGCAGTGGTGCGGGAATTTTAGGCGAGCAGTACTTC. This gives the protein CASSGAGILGEQYF.

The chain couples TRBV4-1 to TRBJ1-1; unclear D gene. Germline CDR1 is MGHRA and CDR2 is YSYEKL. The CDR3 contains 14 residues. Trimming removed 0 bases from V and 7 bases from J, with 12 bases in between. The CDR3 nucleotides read TGCGCCAGCAGCCAAGATGCGGGTCGAAATGAAGCTTTCTTT. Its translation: CASSQDAGRNEAFF.

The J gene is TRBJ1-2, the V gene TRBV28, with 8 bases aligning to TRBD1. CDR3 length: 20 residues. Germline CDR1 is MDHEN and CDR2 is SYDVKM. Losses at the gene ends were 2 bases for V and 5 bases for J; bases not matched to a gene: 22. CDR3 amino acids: CASSLKGEEDREGDPYGYTF. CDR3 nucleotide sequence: TGTGCCAGCAGTTTAAAGGGGGAGGAGGACAGGGAGGGGGACCCATATGGCTACACCTTC.

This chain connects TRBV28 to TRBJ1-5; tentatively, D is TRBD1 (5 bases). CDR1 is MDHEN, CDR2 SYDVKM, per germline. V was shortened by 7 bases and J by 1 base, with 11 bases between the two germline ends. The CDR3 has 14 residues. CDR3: CASIRQISNQPQHF. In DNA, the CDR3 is TGTGCCAGCATCCGACAGATAAGCAATCAGCCCCAGCATTTT.

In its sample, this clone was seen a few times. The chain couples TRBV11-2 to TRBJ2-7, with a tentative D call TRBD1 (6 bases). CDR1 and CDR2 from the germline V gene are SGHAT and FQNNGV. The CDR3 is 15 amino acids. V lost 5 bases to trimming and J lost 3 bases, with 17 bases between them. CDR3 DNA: TGTGCCAGCAGCCGAGAAGGGCAGGGGCGCTACGAGCAGTACTTC. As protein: CASSREGQGRYEQYF.

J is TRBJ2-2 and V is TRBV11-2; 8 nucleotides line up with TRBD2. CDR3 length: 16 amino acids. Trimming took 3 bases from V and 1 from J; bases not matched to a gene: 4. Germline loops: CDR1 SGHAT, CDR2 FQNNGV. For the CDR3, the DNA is TGTGCCAGCAGCTTTCTTACTAGCGGGAACACCGGGGAGCTGTTTTTT. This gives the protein CASSFLTSGNTGELFF.

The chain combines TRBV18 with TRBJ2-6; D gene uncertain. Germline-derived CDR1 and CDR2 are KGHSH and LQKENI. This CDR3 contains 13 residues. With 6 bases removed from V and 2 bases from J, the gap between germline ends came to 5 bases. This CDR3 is CASSLTGANVLTF. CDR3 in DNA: TGTGCCAGCTCTTTAACTGGGGCCAACGTCCTGACTTTC.

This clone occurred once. In DNA, the CDR3 is TGTGCCAGCAGTCCAACAGGGGTTCAGCCCCAGCATTTT. It translates to CASSPTGVQPQHF. The J gene is TRBJ1-5, the V gene TRBV2; TRBD1 matches 7 bases. Germline V gives CDR1 SNHLY, CDR2 FYNNEI. V was clipped by 5 bases and J by 6 bases; unmatched bases: 4. The CDR3 is 13 residues long.

In nucleotides, the CDR3 is TGTGCCAGCACTCCTGGGGGAACCTACAATGAGCAGTTCTTC. Its protein product is CASTPGGTYNEQFF. The J gene is TRBJ2-1, the V gene TRBV28, with D perhaps given as TRBD1 or TRBD2 (5 bases each). Germline CDR1 MDHEN, CDR2 SYDVKM. Trimming left V 7 bases short and J 2 bases short, with 12 bases between. CDR3 size: 14 residues.

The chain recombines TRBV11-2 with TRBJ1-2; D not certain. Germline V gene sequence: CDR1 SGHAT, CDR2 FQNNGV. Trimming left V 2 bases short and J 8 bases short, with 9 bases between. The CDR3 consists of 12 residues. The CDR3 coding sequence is TGTGCCAGCAGCTTATCAAGTGGGGGCTACACCTTC. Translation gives CASSLSSGGYTF.

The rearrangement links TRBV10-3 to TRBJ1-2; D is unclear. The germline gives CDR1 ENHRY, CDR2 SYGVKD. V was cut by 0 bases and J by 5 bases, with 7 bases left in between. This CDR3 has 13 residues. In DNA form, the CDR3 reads TGTGCCATCAGTGAGTCGGAGGGATATGGCTACACCTTC. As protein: CAISESEGYGYTF.

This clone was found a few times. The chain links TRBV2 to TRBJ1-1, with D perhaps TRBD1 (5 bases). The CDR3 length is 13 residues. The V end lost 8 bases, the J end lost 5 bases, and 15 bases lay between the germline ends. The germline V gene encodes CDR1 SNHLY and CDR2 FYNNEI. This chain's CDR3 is CASHRGRSTEAFF. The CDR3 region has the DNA TGTGCCAGCCATCGGGGACGATCGACTGAAGCTTTCTTT.

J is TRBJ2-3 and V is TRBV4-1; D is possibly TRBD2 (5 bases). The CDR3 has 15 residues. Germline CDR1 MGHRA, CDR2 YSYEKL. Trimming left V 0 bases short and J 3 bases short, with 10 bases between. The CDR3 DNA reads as TGCGCCAGCAGCCAAGATTTTCTAGCAACAGATACGCAGTATTTT. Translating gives CASSQDFLATDTQYF.

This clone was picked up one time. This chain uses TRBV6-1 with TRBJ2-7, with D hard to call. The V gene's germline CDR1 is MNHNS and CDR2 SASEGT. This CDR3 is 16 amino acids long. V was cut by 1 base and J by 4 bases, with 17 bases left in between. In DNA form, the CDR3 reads TGTGCCAGCAGTGAAGAAAAGGTCGGCTTTTTTTACGAGCAGTACTTC. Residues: CASSEEKVGFFYEQYF.

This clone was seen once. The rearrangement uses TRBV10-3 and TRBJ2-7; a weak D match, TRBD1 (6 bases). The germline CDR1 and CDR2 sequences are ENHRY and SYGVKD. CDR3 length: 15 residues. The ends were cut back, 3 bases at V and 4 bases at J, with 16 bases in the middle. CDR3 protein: CAISENAGAAYEQYF. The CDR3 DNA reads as TGTGCCATCAGTGAAAATGCAGGGGCGGCTTACGAGCAGTACTTC.

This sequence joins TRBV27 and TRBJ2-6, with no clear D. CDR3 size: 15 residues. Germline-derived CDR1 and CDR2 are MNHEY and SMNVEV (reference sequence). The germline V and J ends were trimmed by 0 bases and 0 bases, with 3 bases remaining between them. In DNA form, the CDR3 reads TGTGCCAGCAGTTTATCCCCCTCTGGGGCCAACGTCCTGACTTTC. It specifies CASSLSPSGANVLTF.

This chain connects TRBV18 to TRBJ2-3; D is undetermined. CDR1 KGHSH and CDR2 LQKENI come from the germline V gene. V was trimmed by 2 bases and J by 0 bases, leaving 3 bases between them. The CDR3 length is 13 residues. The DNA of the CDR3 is TGTGCCAGCTCACCATACAGCACAGATACGCAGTATTTT. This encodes CASSPYSTDTQYF. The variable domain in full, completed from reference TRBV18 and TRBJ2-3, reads NAGVMQNPRHLVRRRGQEARLRCSPMKGHSHVYWYRQLPEEGLKFMVYLQKENIIDESGMPKERFSAEFPKEGPSILRIQQVVRGDSAAYFCASSPYSTDTQYFGPGTRLTVL.

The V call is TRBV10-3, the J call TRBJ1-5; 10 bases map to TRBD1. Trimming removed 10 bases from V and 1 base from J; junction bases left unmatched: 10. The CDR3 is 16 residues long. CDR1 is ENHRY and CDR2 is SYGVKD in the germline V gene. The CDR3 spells CATAGTGDGSNQPQHF. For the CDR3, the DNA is TGTGCCACAGCCGGGACAGGGGACGGGAGCAATCAGCCCCAGCATTTT.

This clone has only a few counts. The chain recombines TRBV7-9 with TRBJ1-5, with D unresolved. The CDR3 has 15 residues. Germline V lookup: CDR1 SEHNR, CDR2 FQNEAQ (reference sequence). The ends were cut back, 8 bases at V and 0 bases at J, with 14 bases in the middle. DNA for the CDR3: TGTGCCAGCCAGGACGGAGTTTATAGCAATCAGCCCCAGCATTTT. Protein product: CASQDGVYSNQPQHF.